The 10 T cell receptor beta chains below were found in one sample sequenced in a study of shared clonotypes between healthy human individuals. Only in-frame clones appear in the TCRdb table, and some are missing; sequencing was by immunoSEQ multiplex PCR. The profile shows some 2,100,000 clones, about 92% of them singletons. As defined, naive CD8 cells were CD45RO-negative and positively selected for CCR7, with terminally differentiated effector memory CD45RA+ cells excluded. Sequenced material: naive CD8+ T cells from PBMCs. All receptors derive from a man aged 18 to 30 in good health. Some clones in this sample may be carry-over from other donors' samples.

The rearrangement joins TRBV5-4 to TRBJ2-7, with 7 bases identical to TRBD1. With 4 bases clipped from V and 6 bases from J, the junction kept 10 bases outside the gene matches. The CDR3 spans 14 residues. Germline CDR1 and CDR2: SGHNT and YYREEE (reference sequence). The CDR3 DNA reads as TGTGCCAGCAGCACCGGGACAGTCCCTGGCGAGCAGTACTTC. Amino acid sequence: CASSTGTVPGEQYF. The whole variable domain, remainder taken from reference TRBV5-4 and TRBJ2-7, is ETGVTQSPTHLIKTRGQQVTLRCSSQSGHNTVSWYQQALGQGPQFIFQYYREEENGRGNFPPRFSGLQFPNYSSELNVNALELDDSALYLCASSTGTVPGEQYFGPGTRLTVT.

The chain has TRBV29-1 and TRBJ2-7; 12 bases map to TRBD2. With V trimmed by 3 bases and J by 7 bases, 19 bases remained unmatched. Germline loops: CDR1 SQVTM, CDR2 ANQGSEA. The CDR3 is 18 amino acids. The CDR3 is CSVELPFLAGGPEGEQYF. The CDR3 DNA is TGCAGCGTTGAGCTCCCTTTCCTAGCGGGAGGGCCCGAGGGGGAGCAGTACTTC.

V is TRBV25-1 and J is TRBJ1-2; D perhaps matches TRBD1 (6 bases). CDR3 length: 13 residues. The germline V and J ends were trimmed by 7 bases and 6 bases, with 15 bases remaining between them. Per the germline V gene, CDR1 is MGHDK and CDR2 is SYGVNS. CDR3 DNA: TGTGCCAGCACCGTAGGGGGGGCTCATGGCTACACCTTC. Amino acid sequence: CASTVGGAHGYTF.

The chain couples TRBV27 to TRBJ2-3; tentative D call: TRBD2 (5 bases). Between the trimmed V and J ends, which lost 4 bases and 6 bases, there was a span of 8 bases. Germline CDR1 MNHEY, CDR2 SMNVEV (reference sequence). The CDR3 runs 12 residues. The CDR3: CASSSPGDTQYF. The CDR3 region has the DNA TGTGCCAGCAGTTCCCCGGGGGATACGCAGTATTTT.

The rearrangement uses TRBV27 and TRBJ2-4; D perhaps matches TRBD2 (6 bases). With 3 bases removed from V and 0 bases from J, the gap between germline ends came to 12 bases. The germline gives CDR1 MNHEY, CDR2 SMNVEV (reference sequence). CDR3 length: 16 residues. CDR3: CASSLAAGLAKNIQYF. CDR3 sequence (DNA): TGTGCCAGCAGTTTGGCGGCGGGGCTAGCCAAAAACATTCAGTACTTC.

The J gene is TRBJ2-1, the V gene TRBV30; D might be TRBD1 (6 bases). The V gene's germline CDR1 is GTSNPN and CDR2 SVGIG (reference sequence). The V and J ends lost 1 base and 8 bases respectively, with 30 bases between them. The CDR3 covers 19 residues. The CDR3 loop reads CAWSGPQGRNGKARDEQFF. DNA of the CDR3: TGTGCCTGGAGTGGTCCACAGGGAAGGAACGGGAAGGCTAGGGATGAGCAGTTCTTC.

This clone was seen a handful of times. The CDR3: CATSALGKEDLNTEAFF. The CDR3 DNA reads TGTGCCACCAGCGCCCTGGGAAAAGAGGACCTGAACACTGAAGCTTTCTTT. The V gene is TRBV15, the J gene TRBJ1-1; D is undetermined. Trimming cost V 5 bases and J 0 bases, with 19 bases left between them. Germline CDR1 LNHNV, CDR2 YYDKDF (reference sequence). The CDR3 runs to 17 residues.

The gene calls are TRBV29-1 and TRBJ1-1; possible D gene TRBD1, 6 bases. V was shortened by 4 bases and J by 1 base, with 7 bases between the two germline ends. Germline lookup yields CDR1 SQVTM and CDR2 ANQGSEA. The CDR3 is 12 residues long. The CDR3 DNA reads as TGCAGCGTTGTGGGACAGAACACTGAAGCTTTCTTT. This sequence encodes CSVVGQNTEAFF.

The V and J genes are TRBV29-1 and TRBJ1-1; 12 nucleotides agree with TRBD1. J gave up 6 bases and V 1 base, and 27 bases lay outside the gene matches. Per the germline V gene, CDR1 is SQVTM and CDR2 is ANQGSEA. The CDR3 totals 22 residues. The CDR3 loop is CSVEAWRNVAREIGTGGPEAFF. CDR3 nucleotides: TGCAGCGTTGAAGCCTGGCGTAACGTAGCACGGGAAATTGGGACAGGGGGCCCTGAAGCTTTCTTT. The variable domain in full, with the rest retrieved from reference TRBV29-1 and TRBJ1-1, is SAVISQKPSRDICQRGTSLTIQCQVDSQVTMMFWYRQQPGQSLTLIATANQGSEATYESGFVIDKFPISRPNLTFSTLTVSNMSPEDSSIYLCSVEAWRNVAREIGTGGPEAFFGQGTRLTVV.

This clone was detected only once. CDR3 loop: CASSLSSGTLYYEQYF. The CDR3 nucleotides read TGTGCCAGCAGTTTGTCTTCCGGGACACTCTACTACGAGCAGTACTTC. The chain combines TRBV27 with TRBJ2-7, with a possible D match to TRBD1 (6 bases). This CDR3 is built from 16 residues. Trimming took 3 bases from V and 3 from J, leaving 18 bases between them. Germline assignment: CDR1 MNHEY and CDR2 SMNVEV (reference sequence).